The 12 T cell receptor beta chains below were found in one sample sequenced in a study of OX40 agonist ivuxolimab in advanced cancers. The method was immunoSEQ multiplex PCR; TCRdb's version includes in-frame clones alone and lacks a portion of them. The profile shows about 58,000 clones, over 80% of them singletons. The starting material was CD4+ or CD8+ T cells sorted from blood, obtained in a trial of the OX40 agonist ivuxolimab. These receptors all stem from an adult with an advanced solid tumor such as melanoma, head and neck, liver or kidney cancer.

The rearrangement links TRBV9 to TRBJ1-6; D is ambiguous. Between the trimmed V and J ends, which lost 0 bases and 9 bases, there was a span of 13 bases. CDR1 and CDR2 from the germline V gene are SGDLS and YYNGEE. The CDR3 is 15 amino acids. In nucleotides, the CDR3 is TGTGCCAGCAGCGTAGCCCCGGACGTTGGTTCACCCCTCCACTTT. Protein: CASSVAPDVGSPLHF.

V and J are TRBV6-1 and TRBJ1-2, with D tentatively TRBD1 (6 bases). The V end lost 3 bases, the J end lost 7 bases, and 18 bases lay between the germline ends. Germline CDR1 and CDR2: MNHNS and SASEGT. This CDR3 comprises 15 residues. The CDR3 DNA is TGTGCCAGCAGTGATGCGGCAGGGGATTCTTCTGGCTACACCTTC. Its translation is CASSDAAGDSSGYTF.

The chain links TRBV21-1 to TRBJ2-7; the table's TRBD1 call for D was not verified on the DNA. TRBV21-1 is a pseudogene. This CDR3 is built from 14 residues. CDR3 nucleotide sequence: TGTGCCAGCAGCAATCCAGGGACAACCTACGAGCAGTACTTC. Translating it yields CASSNPGTTYEQYF.

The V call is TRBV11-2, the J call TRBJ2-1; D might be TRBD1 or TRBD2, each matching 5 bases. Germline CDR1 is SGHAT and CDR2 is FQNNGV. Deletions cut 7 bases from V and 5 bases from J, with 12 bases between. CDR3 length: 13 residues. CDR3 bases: TGTGCCAGCATCTCGGGACGGCACAATGAGCAGTTCTTC. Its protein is CASISGRHNEQFF.

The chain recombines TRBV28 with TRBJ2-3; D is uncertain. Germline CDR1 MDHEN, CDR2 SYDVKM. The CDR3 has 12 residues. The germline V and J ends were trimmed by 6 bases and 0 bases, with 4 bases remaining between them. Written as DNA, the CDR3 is TGTGCCAGCAGGACTAGCACAGATACGCAGTATTTT. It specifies CASRTSTDTQYF. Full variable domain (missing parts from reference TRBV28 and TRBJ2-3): DVKVTQSSRYLVKRTGEKVFLECVQDMDHENMFWYRQDPGLGLRLIYFSYDVKMKEKGDIPEGYSVSREKKERFSLILESASTNQTSMYLCASRTSTDTQYFGPGTRLTVL.

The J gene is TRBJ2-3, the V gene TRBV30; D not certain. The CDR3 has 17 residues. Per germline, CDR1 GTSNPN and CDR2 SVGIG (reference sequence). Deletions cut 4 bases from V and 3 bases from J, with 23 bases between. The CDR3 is CAWIRRLAPNHTDTQYF. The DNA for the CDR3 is TGTGCCTGGATTAGAAGACTGGCACCCAACCATACAGATACGCAGTATTTT.

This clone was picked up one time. The chain's CDR3 is CASSFQGLAEYF. The CDR3 DNA sequence: TGTGCCAGCAGTTTCCAGGGACTAGCGGAGTACTTC. The V gene is TRBV28, the J gene TRBJ2-7; 11 bases are shared with TRBD2. V trimming: 3 bases; J trimming: 11 bases; junction bases outside the gene matches: 3. The CDR3 runs 12 residues. Germline lookup yields CDR1 MDHEN and CDR2 SYDVKM.

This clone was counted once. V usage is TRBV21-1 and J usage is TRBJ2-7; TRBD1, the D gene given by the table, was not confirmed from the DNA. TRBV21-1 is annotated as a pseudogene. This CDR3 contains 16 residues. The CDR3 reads CASSKDKGQGSHEQYF. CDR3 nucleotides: TGTGCCAGCAGCAAAGACAAAGGACAGGGGTCTCACGAGCAGTACTTC.

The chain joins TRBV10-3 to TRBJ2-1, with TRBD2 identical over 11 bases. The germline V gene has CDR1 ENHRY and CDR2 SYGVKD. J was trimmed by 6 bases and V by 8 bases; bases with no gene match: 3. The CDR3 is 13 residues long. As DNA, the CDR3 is TGTGCCATCTCTAGCGGGAGGTCCAATGAGCAGTTCTTC. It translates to CAISSGRSNEQFF.

CDR3 bases: TGTGCCAGTAGTGTGGGACCCCACCTCACCGGGGAGCTGTTTTTT. This gives the protein CASSVGPHLTGELFF. The chain employs TRBV19 and TRBJ2-2; either TRBD1 or TRBD2 may fit D (5 bases each). Germline assignment: CDR1 LNHDA and CDR2 SQIVND (reference sequence). The CDR3 loop spans 15 amino acids. Trimming removed 5 bases at V and 4 bases at J, with 14 bases between. Full variable domain (rest looked up from reference TRBV19 and TRBJ2-2): DGGITQSPKYLFRKEGQNVTLSCEQNLNHDAMYWYRQDPGQGLRLIYYSQIVNDFQKGDIAEGYSVSREKKESFPLTVTSAQKNPTAFYLCASSVGPHLTGELFFGEGSRLTVL.

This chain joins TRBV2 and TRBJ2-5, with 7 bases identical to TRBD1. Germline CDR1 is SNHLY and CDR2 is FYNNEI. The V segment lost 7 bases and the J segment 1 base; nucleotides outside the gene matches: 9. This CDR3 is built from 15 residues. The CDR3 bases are TGTGCCAGCAACCGACAGGGTTTTGGCCAAGAGACCCAGTACTTC. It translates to CASNRQGFGQETQYF. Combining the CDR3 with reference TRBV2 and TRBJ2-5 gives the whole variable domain EPEVTQTPSHQVTQMGQEVILRCVPISNHLYFYWYRQILGQKVEFLVSFYNNEISEKSEIFDDQFSVERPDGSNFTLKIRSTKLEDSAMYFCASNRQGFGQETQYFGPGTRLLVL.

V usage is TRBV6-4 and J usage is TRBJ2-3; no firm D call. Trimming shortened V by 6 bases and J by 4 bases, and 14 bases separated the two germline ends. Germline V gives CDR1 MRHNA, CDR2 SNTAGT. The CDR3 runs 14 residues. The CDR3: CASSTDGAADTQYF. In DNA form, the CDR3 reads TGTGCCAGCAGCACAGATGGAGCCGCAGATACGCAGTATTTT.